This T cell receptor beta chain was obtained from a study of beta chain features in type 1 diabetes. CDR3 size: 15 residues. V gave up 2 bases and J gave up 8 bases, with 13 bases separating them. Germline V gene data show CDR1 as SGHVS and CDR2 as FNYEAQ. Averaging about 116 mL, one heparinised blood draw came from each individual donor. Via CD45RO/CCR7/CD25/CD127/CD95/CD27, cells of the CD4+ naive, central memory, regulatory and stem cell-like memory subsets were sorted. What was sequenced were expressed TCRB transcripts, since all of the isolated RNA had been reverse transcribed. Some clones are missing from TCRdb's copy, which holds only in-frame ones; the method was immunoSEQ multiplex PCR. In the table there are roughly 290,000 clones, about 7.8% of which are singletons.

The chain couples TRBV7-6 to TRBJ1-6; D may be TRBD1 (5 bases). The TCR originated in a woman under 30 in good health. Specimen: central memory CD4+ T cells from blood. This CDR3 is CASSLIAGTDSPLHF. DNA for the CDR3: TGTGCCAGCAGCTTAATCGCGGGGACGGATTCACCCCTCCACTTT.